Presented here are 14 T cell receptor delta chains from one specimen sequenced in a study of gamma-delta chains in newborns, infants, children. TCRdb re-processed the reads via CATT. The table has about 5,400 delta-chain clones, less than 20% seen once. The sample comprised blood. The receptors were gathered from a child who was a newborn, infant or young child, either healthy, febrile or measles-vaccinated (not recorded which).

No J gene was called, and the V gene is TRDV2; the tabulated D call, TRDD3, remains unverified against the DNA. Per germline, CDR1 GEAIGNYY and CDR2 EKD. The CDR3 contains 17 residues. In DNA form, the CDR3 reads TGTGCCTGTGCACTCAGTGGTGGGGAGAGGGACACCGATAAAATCATCTTT. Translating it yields CACALSGGERDTDKIIF.

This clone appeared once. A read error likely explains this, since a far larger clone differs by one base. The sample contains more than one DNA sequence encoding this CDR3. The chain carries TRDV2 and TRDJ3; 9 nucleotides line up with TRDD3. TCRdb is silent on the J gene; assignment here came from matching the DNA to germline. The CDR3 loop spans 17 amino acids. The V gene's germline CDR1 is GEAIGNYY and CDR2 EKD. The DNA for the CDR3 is TGTGCCTGTGACACCGCTGGGGGATCCTGGGACACCCGAAAGATGTTTTTC. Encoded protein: CACDTAGGSWDTRKMFF.

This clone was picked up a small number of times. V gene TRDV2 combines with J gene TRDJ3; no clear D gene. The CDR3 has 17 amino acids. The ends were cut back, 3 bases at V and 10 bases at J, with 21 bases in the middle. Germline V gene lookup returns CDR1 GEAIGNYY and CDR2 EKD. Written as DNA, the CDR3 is TGTGCCTGTGACCCGTTGACGCCGCGGTATTCAACCCGACAGATGTTTTTC. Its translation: CACDPLTPRYSTRQMFF.

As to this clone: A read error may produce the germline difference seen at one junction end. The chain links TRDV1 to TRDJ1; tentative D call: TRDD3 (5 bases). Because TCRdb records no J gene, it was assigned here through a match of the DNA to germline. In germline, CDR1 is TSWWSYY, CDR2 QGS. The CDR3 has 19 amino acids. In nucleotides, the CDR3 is TGTGCTATTGGGGCCAGCGCCACCCTCGGGGGGGTGAACACCGATAAACTCATCTTT. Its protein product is CAIGASATLGGVNTDKLIF.

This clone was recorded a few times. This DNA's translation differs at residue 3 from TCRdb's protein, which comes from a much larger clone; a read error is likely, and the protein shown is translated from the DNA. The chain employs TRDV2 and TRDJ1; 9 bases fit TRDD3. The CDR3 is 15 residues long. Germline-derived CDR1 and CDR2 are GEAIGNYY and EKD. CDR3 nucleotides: TGTGCCCGTGACACGGTGGGGATACGCAACGATAAACTCATCTTT. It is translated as CARDTVGIRNDKLIF.

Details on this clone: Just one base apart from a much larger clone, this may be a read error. The CDR3 sequence is CALGELGTRTGKGLVAQPFF. For the CDR3, the DNA is TGTGCTCTTGGGGAACTTGGAACGAGGACTGGAAAGGGTTTGGTAGCACAACCCTTCTTT. No J gene was assigned, while the V gene was called as TRDV1; no check of the table's D call, TRDD3, against the DNA was made. The CDR3 loop spans 20 amino acids. The germline gives CDR1 TSWWSYY, CDR2 QGS.

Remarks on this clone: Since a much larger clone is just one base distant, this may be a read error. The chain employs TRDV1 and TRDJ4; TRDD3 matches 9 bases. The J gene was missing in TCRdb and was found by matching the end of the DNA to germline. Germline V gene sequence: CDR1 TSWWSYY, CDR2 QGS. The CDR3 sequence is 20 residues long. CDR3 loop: CALGERFHHTVLGDARTLIF. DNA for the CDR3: TGTGCTCTTGGGGAACGCTTCCACCATACCGTACTGGGGGACGCCAGAACCCTGATCTTT.

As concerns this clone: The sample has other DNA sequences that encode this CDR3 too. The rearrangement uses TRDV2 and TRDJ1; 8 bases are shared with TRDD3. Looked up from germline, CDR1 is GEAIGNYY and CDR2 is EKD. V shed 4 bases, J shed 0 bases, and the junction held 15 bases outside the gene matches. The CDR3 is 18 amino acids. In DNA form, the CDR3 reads TGTGCCTGTGATCGCCGTACTGGGGGGCCTCCGTACACCGATAAACTCATCTTT. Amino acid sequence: CACDRRTGGPPYTDKLIF.

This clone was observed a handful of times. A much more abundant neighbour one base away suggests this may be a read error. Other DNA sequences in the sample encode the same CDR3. This CDR3 is CACDILGDTSTDKLIF. The CDR3 bases are TGTGCCTGTGACATACTGGGGGATACCTCCACCGATAAACTCATCTTT. The V call is TRDV2, the J call TRDJ1, with TRDD3 identical over 12 bases. Germline-derived CDR1 and CDR2 are GEAIGNYY and EKD. Trimming cost V 2 bases and J 1 base; bases outside gene matches: 4. CDR3 length equals 16 residues.

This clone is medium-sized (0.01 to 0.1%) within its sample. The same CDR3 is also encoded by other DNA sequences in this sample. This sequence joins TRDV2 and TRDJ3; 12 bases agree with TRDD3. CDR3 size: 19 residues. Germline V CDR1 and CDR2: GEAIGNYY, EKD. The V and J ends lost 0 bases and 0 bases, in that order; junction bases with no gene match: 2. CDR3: CACDTVLGDTSWDTRQMFF. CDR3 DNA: TGTGCCTGTGACACCGTACTGGGGGATACCTCCTGGGACACCCGACAGATGTTTTTC.

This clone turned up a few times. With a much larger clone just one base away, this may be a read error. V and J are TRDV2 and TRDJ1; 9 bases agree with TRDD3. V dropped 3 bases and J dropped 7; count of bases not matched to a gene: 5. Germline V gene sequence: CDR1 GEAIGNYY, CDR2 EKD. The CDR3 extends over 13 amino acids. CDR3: CACDVPGDTKLIF. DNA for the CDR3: TGTGCCTGTGACGTACCGGGGGATACTAAACTCATCTTT.

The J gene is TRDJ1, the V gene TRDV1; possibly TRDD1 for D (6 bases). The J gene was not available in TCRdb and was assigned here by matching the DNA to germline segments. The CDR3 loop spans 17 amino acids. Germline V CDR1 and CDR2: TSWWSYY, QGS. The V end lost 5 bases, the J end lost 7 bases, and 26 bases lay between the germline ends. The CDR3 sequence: CALGYTPVGPQIGKLIF. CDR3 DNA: TGTGCTCTTGGGTACACTCCCGTTGGGCCCCAAATAGGTAAACTCATCTTT.

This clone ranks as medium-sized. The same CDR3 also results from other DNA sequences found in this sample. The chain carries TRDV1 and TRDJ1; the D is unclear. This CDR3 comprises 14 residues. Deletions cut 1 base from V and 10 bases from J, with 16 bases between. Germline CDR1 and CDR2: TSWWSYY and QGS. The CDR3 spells CALGEQNDVRGLIF. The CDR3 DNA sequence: TGTGCTCTTGGGGAACAGAACGATGTGAGGGGACTCATCTTT.

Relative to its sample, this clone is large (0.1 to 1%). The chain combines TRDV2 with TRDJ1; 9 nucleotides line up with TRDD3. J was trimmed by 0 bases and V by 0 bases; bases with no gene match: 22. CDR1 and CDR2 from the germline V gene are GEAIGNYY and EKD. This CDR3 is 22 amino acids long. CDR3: CACDTVPTGGVVDNQYTDKLIF. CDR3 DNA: TGTGCCTGTGACACCGTACCTACTGGGGGAGTCGTGGATAACCAGTACACCGATAAACTCATCTTT.